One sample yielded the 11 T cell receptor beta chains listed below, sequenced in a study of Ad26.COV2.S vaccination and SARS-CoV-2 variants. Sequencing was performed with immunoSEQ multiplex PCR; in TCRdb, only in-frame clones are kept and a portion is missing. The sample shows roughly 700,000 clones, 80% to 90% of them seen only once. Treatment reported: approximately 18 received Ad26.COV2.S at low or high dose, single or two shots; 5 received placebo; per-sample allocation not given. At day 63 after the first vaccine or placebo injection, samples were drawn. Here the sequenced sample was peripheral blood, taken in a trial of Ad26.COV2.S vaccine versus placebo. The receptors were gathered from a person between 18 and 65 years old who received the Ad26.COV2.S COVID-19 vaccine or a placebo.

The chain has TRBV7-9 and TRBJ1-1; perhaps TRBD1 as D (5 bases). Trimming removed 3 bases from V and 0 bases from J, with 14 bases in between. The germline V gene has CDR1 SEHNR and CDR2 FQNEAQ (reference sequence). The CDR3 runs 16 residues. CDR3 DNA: TGTGCCAGCAGCTTGGATAGGGGTTCGATGAACACTGAAGCTTTCTTT. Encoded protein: CASSLDRGSMNTEAFF. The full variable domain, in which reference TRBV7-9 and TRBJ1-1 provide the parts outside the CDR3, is DTGVSQNPRHKITKRGQNVTFRCDPISEHNRLYWYRQTLGQGPEFLTYFQNEAQLEKSRLLSDRFSAERPKGSFSTLEIQRTEQGDSAMYLCASSLDRGSMNTEAFFGQGTRLTVV.

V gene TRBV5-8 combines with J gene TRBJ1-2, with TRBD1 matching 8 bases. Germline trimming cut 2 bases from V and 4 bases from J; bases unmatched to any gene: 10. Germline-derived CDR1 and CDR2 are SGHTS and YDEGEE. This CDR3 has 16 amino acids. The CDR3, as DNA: TGTGCCAGCAGCTTACCCCGGCAGGGGGCAAGCTATGGCTACACCTTC. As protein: CASSLPRQGASYGYTF.

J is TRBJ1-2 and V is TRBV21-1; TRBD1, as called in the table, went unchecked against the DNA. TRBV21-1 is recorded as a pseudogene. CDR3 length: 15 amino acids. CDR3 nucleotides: TGTGCCAGCAGCAAAAGGGGGGACAGGGGTAACGGCTACACCTTC. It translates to CASSKRGDRGNGYTF.

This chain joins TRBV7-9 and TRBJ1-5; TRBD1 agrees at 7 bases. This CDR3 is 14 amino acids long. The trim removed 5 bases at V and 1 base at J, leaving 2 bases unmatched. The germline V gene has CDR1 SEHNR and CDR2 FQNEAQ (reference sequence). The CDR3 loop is CASSRTGSNQPQHF. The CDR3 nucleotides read TGTGCCAGCAGCCGGACAGGCAGCAATCAGCCCCAGCATTTT.

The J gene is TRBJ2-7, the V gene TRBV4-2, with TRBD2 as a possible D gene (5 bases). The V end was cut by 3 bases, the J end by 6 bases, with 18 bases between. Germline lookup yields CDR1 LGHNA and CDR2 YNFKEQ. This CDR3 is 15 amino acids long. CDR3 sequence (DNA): TGTGCCAGCAGCCAGCAGGACTTTTTCGCCTCCGAGCAGTACTTC. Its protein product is CASSQQDFFASEQYF.

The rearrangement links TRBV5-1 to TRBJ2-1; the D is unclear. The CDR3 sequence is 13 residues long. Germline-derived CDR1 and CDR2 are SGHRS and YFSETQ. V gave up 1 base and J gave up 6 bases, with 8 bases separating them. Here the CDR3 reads CASSLHSSNEQFF. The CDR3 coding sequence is TGCGCCAGCAGCTTGCATAGCTCCAATGAGCAGTTCTTC.

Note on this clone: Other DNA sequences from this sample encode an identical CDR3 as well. CDR3 amino acids: CAWSPRETQYF. The CDR3 coding sequence is TGTGCCTGGAGTCCCCGAGAGACCCAGTACTTC. The chain uses TRBV30 and TRBJ2-5; D ambiguous. Trimming removed 2 bases from V and 4 bases from J, with 5 bases in between. Germline CDR1 GTSNPN, CDR2 SVGIG (reference sequence). The CDR3 covers 11 residues.

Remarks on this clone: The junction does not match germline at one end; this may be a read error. DNA of the CDR3: TGCAGCGTTGAAGGGACACGCGGCCTGATGCTCTTC. Its protein product is CSVEGTRGLMLF. The chain carries TRBV29-1 and TRBJ2-7, with TRBD1 as a possible D gene (5 bases). Germline-derived CDR1 and CDR2 are SQVTM and ANQGSEA. The length of the CDR3 is 12 residues.

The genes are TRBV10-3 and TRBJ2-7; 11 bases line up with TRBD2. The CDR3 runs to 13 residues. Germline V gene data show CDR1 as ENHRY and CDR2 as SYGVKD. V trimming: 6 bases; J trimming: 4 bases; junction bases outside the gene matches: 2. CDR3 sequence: CAIRGLADYEQYF. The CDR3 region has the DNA TGTGCCATCAGGGGACTAGCGGATTACGAGCAGTACTTC.

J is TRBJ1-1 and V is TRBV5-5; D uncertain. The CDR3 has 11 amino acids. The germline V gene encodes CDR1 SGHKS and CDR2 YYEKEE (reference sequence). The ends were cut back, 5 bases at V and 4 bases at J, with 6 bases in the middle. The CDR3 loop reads CASRSVTEAFF. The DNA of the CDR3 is TGTGCCAGCAGATCCGTCACTGAAGCTTTCTTT.

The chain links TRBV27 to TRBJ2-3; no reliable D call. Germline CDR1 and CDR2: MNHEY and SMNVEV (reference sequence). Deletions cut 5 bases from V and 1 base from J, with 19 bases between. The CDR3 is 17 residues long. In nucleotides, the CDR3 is TGTGCCAGCAGTCCCAATCGGACGCCGACGGGCACAGATACGCAGTATTTT. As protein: CASSPNRTPTGTDTQYF.